This T cell receptor beta chain is drawn from a study of PD-1 blockade in mismatch repair-deficient tumors. Germline CDR1 reads SGHTS; CDR2 reads YDEGEE. The CDR3 loop spans 15 amino acids. V trimming: 7 bases; J trimming: 3 bases; junction bases outside the gene matches: 7. The method was immunoSEQ multiplex PCR; TCRdb's version includes in-frame clones alone and lacks a portion of them. The table has approximately 50,000 clones, around 73% seen once. The V gene is TRBV5-8, the J gene TRBJ2-1, with 10 nucleotides matching TRBD2. This material consisted of peripheral blood, taken 4 weeks after starting pembrolizumab. The receptor comes from an adult with mismatch repair-deficient cancer. The CDR3 loop is CASAPRLAGYNEQFF. Written as DNA, the CDR3 is TGTGCCAGCGCACCAAGACTAGCGGGCTACAATGAGCAGTTCTTC.